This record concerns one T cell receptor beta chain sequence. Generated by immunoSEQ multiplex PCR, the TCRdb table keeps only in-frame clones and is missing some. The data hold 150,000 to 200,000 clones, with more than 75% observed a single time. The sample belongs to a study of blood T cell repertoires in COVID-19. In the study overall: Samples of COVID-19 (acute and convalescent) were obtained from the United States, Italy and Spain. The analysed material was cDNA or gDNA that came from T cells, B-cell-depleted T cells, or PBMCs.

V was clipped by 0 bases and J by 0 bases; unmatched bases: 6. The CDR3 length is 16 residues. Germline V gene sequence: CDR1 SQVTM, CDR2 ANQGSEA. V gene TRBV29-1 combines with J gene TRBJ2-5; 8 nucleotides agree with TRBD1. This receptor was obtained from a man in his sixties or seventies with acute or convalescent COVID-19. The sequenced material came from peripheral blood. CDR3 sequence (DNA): TGCAGCGTTGAAGATTCAGGGGGCTCAAACCAAGAGACCCAGTACTTC. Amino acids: CSVEDSGGSNQETQYF.